This TCR beta chain was identified during a study of blood T cell repertoires in COVID-19. Overall study: Donors in the United States, Italy and Spain gave samples during acute or convalescent COVID-19. In each case, the material was cDNA or gDNA derived from T cells, B-cell-depleted T cells, or PBMCs.

Germline loops: CDR1 SGHDT, CDR2 YYEEEE. The CDR3 sequence is 15 residues long. V lost 4 bases and J lost 2; bases outside the gene matches: 8. Original processing methods: Estimation of nucleated cell counts was performed using reference gene primer amplification. The assay was immunoSEQ multiplex PCR, and TCRdb's table has in-frame clones only and misses some. V and J calls and clone size are those listed in that table; D and trimming were worked out from the DNA. The sample shows 300,000 or so clones, 87% of them seen only once. Sequencing was performed on peripheral blood. The chain uses TRBV5-6 and TRBJ1-2; 7 nucleotides agree with TRBD1. This clonotype originated in a middle-aged woman who had recovered from COVID-19. The CDR3 reads CASSPVQTGNYGYTF. The CDR3 DNA reads as TGTGCCAGCAGCCCCGTCCAGACAGGGAACTATGGCTACACCTTC.